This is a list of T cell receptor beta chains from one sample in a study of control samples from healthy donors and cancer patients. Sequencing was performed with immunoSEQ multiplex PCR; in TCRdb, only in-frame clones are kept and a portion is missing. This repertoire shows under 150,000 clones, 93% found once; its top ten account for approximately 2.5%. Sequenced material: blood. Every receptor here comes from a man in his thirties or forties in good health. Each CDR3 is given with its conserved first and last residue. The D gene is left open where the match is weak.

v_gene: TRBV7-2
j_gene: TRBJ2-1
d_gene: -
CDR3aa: CASSLGPSHYNEQFF

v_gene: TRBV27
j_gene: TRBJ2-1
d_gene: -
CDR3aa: CASSSAEEQFF

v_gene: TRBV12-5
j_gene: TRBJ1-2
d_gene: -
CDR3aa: CASGLDGAYGYTF

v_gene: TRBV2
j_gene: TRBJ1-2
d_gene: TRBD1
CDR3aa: CASRPGQAHGYTF

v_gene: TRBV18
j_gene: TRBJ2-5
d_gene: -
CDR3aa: CASSYTLQGVGETQYF

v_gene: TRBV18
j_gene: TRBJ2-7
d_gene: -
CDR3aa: CASSPAGNEQYF

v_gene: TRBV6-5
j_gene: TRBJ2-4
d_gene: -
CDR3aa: CASLDPRNQNIQYF

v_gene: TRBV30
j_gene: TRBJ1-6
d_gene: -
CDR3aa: CAWRAQRSSGTPLHF

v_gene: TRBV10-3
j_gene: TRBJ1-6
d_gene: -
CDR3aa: CATGTGSPLHF

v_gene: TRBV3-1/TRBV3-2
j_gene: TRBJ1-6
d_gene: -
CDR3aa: CASSQQGASNSPLHF

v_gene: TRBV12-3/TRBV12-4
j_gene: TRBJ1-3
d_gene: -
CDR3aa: CASSLVGRDTIYF

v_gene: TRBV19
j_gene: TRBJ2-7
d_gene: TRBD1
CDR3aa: CASSRTGAYEQYF

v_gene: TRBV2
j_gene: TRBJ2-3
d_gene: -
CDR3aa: CASSELRTSTDTQYF

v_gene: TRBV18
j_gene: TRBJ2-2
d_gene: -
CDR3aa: CASSPLSGELFF

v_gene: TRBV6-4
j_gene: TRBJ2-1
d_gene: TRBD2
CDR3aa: CASSDSAGSNEQFF

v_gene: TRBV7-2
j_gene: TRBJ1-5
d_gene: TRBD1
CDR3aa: CASSGTGGIQPQHF

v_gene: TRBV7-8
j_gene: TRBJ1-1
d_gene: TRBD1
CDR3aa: CASSVYRGGNTEAFF

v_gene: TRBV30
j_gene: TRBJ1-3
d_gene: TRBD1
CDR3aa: CAWSVLARGARNAIYF

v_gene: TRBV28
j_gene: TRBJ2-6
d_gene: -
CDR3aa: CASSVSGANVLTF

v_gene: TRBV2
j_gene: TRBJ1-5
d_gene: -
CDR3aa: CASMETFSNQPQHF

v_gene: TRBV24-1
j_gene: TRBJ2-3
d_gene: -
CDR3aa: CATSDLQWPGPDTQYF

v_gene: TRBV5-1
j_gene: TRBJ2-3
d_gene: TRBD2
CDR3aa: CASSLGLAGGPDTDTQYF

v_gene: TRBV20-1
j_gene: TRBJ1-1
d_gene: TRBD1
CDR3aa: CSASPGTGMNTEAFF

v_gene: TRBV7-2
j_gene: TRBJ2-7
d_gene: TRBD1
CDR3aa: CASSSGTGELYEQYF

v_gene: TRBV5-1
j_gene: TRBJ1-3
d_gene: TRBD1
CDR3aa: CASSLGGGASGNTIYF

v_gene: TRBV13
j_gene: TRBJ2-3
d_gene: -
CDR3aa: CASSTQGPDTQYF

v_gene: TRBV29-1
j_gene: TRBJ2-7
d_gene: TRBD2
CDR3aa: CSVASGGGYEQYF

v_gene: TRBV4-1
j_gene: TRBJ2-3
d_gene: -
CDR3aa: CASGVGPTSDTQYF

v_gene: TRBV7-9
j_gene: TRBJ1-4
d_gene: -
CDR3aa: CASSLEGLEKLFF

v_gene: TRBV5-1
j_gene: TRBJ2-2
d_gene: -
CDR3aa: CASSVGGQGGYTGELFF

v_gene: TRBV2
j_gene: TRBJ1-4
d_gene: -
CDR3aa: CASQGLRGMNEKLFF

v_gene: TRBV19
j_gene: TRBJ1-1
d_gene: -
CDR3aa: CASNWGTEAFF

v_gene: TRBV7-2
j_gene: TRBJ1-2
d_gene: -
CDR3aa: CASSSQGSGGYTF

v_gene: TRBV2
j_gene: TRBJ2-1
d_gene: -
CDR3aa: CASTAGANEQFF

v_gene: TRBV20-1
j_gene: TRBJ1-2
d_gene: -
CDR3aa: CSARAYYGYTF

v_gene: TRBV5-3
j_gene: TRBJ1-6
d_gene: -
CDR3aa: CARSLDGGPLHF

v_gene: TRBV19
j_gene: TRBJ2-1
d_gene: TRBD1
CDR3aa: CASSIAGQGIGSYNEQFF

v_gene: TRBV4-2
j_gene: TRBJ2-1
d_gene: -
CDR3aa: CASSHHNLRGGTGTDNEQFF

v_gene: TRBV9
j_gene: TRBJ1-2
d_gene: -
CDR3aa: CASSSRLGSNGYTF